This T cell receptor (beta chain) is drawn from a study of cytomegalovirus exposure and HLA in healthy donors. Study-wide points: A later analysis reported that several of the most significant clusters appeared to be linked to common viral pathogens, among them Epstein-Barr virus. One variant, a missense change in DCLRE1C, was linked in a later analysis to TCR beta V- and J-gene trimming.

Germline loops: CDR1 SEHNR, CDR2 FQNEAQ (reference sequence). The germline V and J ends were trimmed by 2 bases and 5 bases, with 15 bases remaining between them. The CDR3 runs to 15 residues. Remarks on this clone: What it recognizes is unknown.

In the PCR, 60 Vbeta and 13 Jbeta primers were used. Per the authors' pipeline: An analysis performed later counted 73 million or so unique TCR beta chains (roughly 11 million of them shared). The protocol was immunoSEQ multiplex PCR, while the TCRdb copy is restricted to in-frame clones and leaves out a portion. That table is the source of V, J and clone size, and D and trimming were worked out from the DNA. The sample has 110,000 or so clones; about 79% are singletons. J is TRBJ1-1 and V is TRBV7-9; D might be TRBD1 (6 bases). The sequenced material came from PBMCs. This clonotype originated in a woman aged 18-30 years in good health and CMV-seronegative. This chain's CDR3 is CASSLTGPARTEAFF. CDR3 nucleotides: TGTGCCAGCAGCTTAACAGGGCCAGCGAGGACTGAAGCTTTCTTT.